This T cell receptor (beta chain) was obtained from a study of OX40 agonist ivuxolimab in advanced cancers. Study-level background: Intravenous ivuxolimab at 0.01 to 10 mg/kg was given to patients every 2 weeks. Dose-escalation patients were diagnosed with hepatocellular carcinoma, melanoma, renal cell cancer or head and neck cancer. Allowance was made for prior anti-PD-1, anti-PD-L1 or anti-CTLA-4 therapy, and about 44% had some.

The repertoire was sequenced with immunoSEQ multiplex PCR; TCRdb's copy has only in-frame clones and lacks some. Altogether roughly 90,000 clones are present, around nine tenths being singletons, with the ten largest covering less than 1%. The CDR3 totals 17 residues. CDR1 SGHTA and CDR2 FQGNSA come from the germline V gene. V lost 1 base and J 0 bases, leaving 10 bases between the germline ends. This receptor was identified in an adult with an advanced solid tumor such as melanoma, head and neck, liver or kidney cancer. The chain joins TRBV7-2 to TRBJ2-6; D possibly uses TRBD1 or TRBD2 (5 bases each). The sequencing here drew on CD4+ or CD8+ T cells sorted from blood, taken in a trial of the OX40 agonist ivuxolimab. The CDR3 DNA sequence: TGTGCCAGCAGCTTAGTGGGACGGATCTCTGGGGCCAACGTCCTGACTTTC. It encodes CASSLVGRISGANVLTF.